The 3 T cell receptor beta chains below all came from one sample that was sequenced in a study of blood T cell repertoires in COVID-19. The method was immunoSEQ multiplex PCR; TCRdb's version includes in-frame clones alone and lacks a portion of them. This table has under 300,000 clones, 88% appearing once. The source material was PBMCs or T cells enriched from blood (not recorded which). The receptors were gathered from a woman aged 55-69 years in a cohort exposed to, infected with or recovered from COVID-19 (not recorded which).

This rearrangement joins TRBV6-6 to TRBJ1-6; 9 positions match TRBD1. J was trimmed by 10 bases and V by 9 bases; bases with no gene match: 7. Germline V lookup: CDR1 MNHNY, CDR2 SVGAGI (reference sequence). CDR3 length: 13 residues. The CDR3 protein is CASETGGYSPLHF. The CDR3, as DNA: TGTGCCAGTGAAACAGGGGGCTACTCACCCCTCCACTTT.

This chain uses TRBV6-5 with TRBJ1-2; TRBD1 matches 11 bases. J lost 6 bases, V lost 2 bases, and 2 bases had no gene match. The CDR3 runs 14 residues. Germline lookup yields CDR1 MNHEY and CDR2 SVGAGI. This CDR3 reads CASSYQDRGHGYTF. CDR3 coding DNA: TGTGCCAGCAGTTACCAGGACAGGGGGCATGGCTACACCTTC.

The chain links TRBV7-9 to TRBJ1-4; 9 bases agree with TRBD1. The CDR3 loop spans 16 amino acids. CDR1 SEHNR and CDR2 FQNEAQ come from the germline V gene (reference sequence). J was trimmed by 8 bases and V by 5 bases; bases with no gene match: 12. The CDR3 DNA sequence: TGTGCCAGCAGCCTATCCGGGACAGGGACCGGGGAAAAACTGTTTTTT. Protein sequence: CASSLSGTGTGEKLFF.